This paragraph covers one TCR beta chain sequence. Its target is unknown. These data originate in a study of cytomegalovirus exposure and HLA in healthy donors. The study, taken as a whole, reports: Association of a missense DCLRE1C variant with TCR beta V- and J-gene trimming was reported in a later analysis. Available immune exposure information was restricted to CMV serostatus only. Cytomegalovirus association was assigned to 170 or so TCR beta chains.

The PCR ran on 60 Vbeta and 13 Jbeta primers. Measured with immunoSEQ multiplex PCR; TCRdb has only the in-frame clones, and not every one. The repertoire has roughly 130,000 clones, about 82% of them found once; the top ten carry 0.95% to 1.5%. The CDR3 covers 16 residues. Trimming left V 0 bases short and J 3 bases short, with 12 bases between. CDR1 SGDLS and CDR2 YYNGEE come from the germline V gene. The genes are TRBV9 and TRBJ1-4, with unresolved D. This receptor was obtained from a boy aged 10-17 years in good health and CMV-seronegative. Sequencing was carried out using PBMCs. CDR3 nucleotides: TGTGCCAGCAGCGTAGATCTAGGAACTGCTAATGAAAAACTGTTTTTT. Amino acid sequence: CASSVDLGTANEKLFF.